What follows describes a single T cell receptor beta chain. Germline CDR1 is KGHDR and CDR2 is SFDVKD. V shed 2 bases and J 1 base; nucleotides not matched to a gene: 6. The CDR3 extends over 19 amino acids. This sample was taken from a study of T cell responses to AZD1222 COVID-19 vaccine. Only in-frame clones appear in the TCRdb table, and some are missing; sequencing was by immunoSEQ multiplex PCR. The profile shows under 140,000 clones, just under 95% of them singletons. The clonotype originates from an adult who received the AZD1222 COVID-19 vaccine. The chain couples TRBV24-1 to TRBJ2-1; TRBD2 matches 14 bases. This specimen was peripheral blood, taken 28 days after the second AZD1222 dose. CDR3 sequence: CATSDSTSGGAGSYNEQFF. The CDR3 DNA follows: TGTGCCACCAGTGATTCGACTAGCGGGGGGGCAGGGTCCTACAATGAGCAGTTCTTC.